This T cell receptor beta chain was retrieved from a study of cytomegalovirus exposure and HLA in healthy donors. This clone was recorded many times. The identical CDR3 is also encoded by other nucleotide sequences in the sample. Primers for the PCR totalled 60 Vbeta and 13 Jbeta. This table comes from immunoSEQ multiplex PCR, and its TCRdb copy is limited to in-frame clones, with some not included. The table lists 150,000 to 200,000 clones, 78% of them singletons. The specimen sequenced was PBMCs. The receptor's source is a woman aged 30 to 39 in good health and CMV-seropositive.

CDR3 sequence reads: CASSVGGSTDTQYF. CDR3 nucleotide sequence: TGTGCCAGCAGCGTCGGGGGTAGCACAGATACGCAGTATTTT. The chain couples TRBV9 to TRBJ2-3, with D perhaps TRBD2 (6 bases). The CDR3 spans 14 residues. CDR1 and CDR2 from the germline V gene are SGDLS and YYNGEE. Trimming left V 2 bases short and J 0 bases short, with 7 bases between.